The 21 T cell receptor beta chains listed next were all sequenced from one sample in a study of blood T cell repertoires in COVID-19. The protocol was immunoSEQ multiplex PCR, while the TCRdb copy is restricted to in-frame clones and leaves out a portion. Of more than 140,000 clones in the sample, around 83% were seen once. The sample was peripheral blood. These receptor sequences come from a woman aged 55-69 years with acute or convalescent COVID-19.

The genes are TRBV12-2 and TRBJ2-7; the table's D call TRBD2 went unverified against the DNA. TRBV12-2 is a listed pseudogene. The CDR3 runs 15 residues. CDR3 sequence reads: CASRLENGGFYEQYF. In nucleotides, the CDR3 is TGTGCAAGTCGCTTAGAGAACGGGGGTTTCTACGAGCAGTACTTC.

J is TRBJ2-7 and V is TRBV5-1, with TRBD1 matching 10 bases. The CDR3 sequence is 14 residues long. The ends lost 0 bases at V and 4 bases at J; junction bases unmatched: 1. Germline CDR1 reads SGHRS; CDR2 reads YFSETQ. The CDR3 DNA sequence: TGCGCCAGCAGCTTGGGGACAGGGGGATACGAGCAGTACTTC. This codes for CASSLGTGGYEQYF. The whole variable domain, filled in from reference TRBV5-1 and TRBJ2-7, reads KAGVTQTPRYLIKTRGQQVTLSCSPISGHRSVSWYQQTPGQGLQFLFEYFSETQRNKGNFPGRFSGRQFSNSRSEMNVSTLELGDSALYLCASSLGTGGYEQYFGPGTRLTVT.

The V call is TRBV24-1, the J call TRBJ2-7; no clear D gene. Germline CDR1 reads KGHDR; CDR2 reads SFDVKD. Trimming stripped 0 bases from V and 3 bases from J, with 5 bases between. CDR3 size: 13 residues. CDR3 DNA sequence: TGTGCCACCAGTGATTTGTTCGGCTACGAGCAGTACTTC. Its translation is CATSDLFGYEQYF.

V and J are TRBV4-2 and TRBJ2-7; 8 nucleotides match TRBD1. V was pared by 0 bases and J by 4 bases, with 5 bases of the junction left unmatched. Germline values: CDR1 LGHNA, CDR2 YNFKEQ. The CDR3 is made up of 15 amino acids. CDR3 in amino acids: CASSQDPRQGYEQYF. Written as DNA, the CDR3 is TGTGCCAGCAGCCAAGACCCCAGACAGGGGTACGAGCAGTACTTC.

V usage is TRBV7-9 and J usage is TRBJ1-6; 7 positions match TRBD1. Germline trimming cut 5 bases from V and 8 bases from J; bases unmatched to any gene: 9. CDR1 and CDR2 from the germline V gene are SEHNR and FQNEAQ (reference sequence). The CDR3 consists of 15 residues. In DNA form, the CDR3 reads TGTGCCAGCAGCGTCTCCGGGACAGAGGATTCACCCCTCCACTTT. It is translated as CASSVSGTEDSPLHF.

The gene calls are TRBV4-2 and TRBJ2-7; 8 bases match TRBD2. V lost 0 bases, J lost 4 bases, and 11 bases stayed unmatched. CDR3 length: 17 residues. Germline loops: CDR1 LGHNA, CDR2 YNFKEQ. DNA of the CDR3: TGTGCCAGCAGCCAAGAAGTGGTTAGCGGGGCCATATACGAGCAGTACTTC. It specifies CASSQEVVSGAIYEQYF.

This clone was recorded only once. The rearrangement links TRBV21-1 to TRBJ2-5; TRBD2 was called by the table and not checked on the DNA. TRBV21-1 is termed a pseudogene. This CDR3 has 14 residues. Here the CDR3 reads CASSKELTPGTQYF. CDR3 nucleotides: TGTGCCAGCAGCAAAGAACTAACTCCGGGGACCCAGTACTTC.

The V and J genes are TRBV19 and TRBJ2-7; 7 nucleotides line up with TRBD2. The V and J ends lost 3 bases and 2 bases, in that order; junction bases with no gene match: 19. The germline V gene encodes CDR1 LNHDA and CDR2 SQIVND (reference sequence). The CDR3 is made up of 19 amino acids. The CDR3 loop is CASSITFNPSGAHTYEQYF. In DNA, the CDR3 is TGTGCCAGTAGTATTACTTTTAACCCCAGCGGGGCCCACACCTACGAGCAGTACTTC.

The chain carries TRBV4-1 and TRBJ2-5, with D possibly being TRBD1 (5 bases). CDR3 size: 15 residues. CDR1 is MGHRA, CDR2 YSYEKL, per germline. The V and J ends lost 0 bases and 3 bases respectively, with 11 bases between them. As DNA, the CDR3 is TGCGCCAGCAGCCAAGATCCCGGCAGGGAAGAGACCCAGTACTTC. It encodes CASSQDPGREETQYF.

The V and J genes are TRBV4-2 and TRBJ1-2, with D perhaps TRBD1 (5 bases). V lost 1 base, J lost 6 bases, and 18 bases lay in between. There are 16 residues in the CDR3. Germline CDR1 is LGHNA and CDR2 is YNFKEQ. The CDR3 protein is CASSQVPARGGDGYTF. The CDR3 coding sequence is TGTGCCAGCAGCCAAGTCCCAGCTCGGGGGGGAGATGGCTACACCTTC.

Here the CDR3 reads CASRADRGRLETQYF. The CDR3 nucleotides are TGTGCCAGCAGAGCGGACAGGGGCCGGCTGGAGACCCAGTACTTC. The rearrangement uses TRBV2 and TRBJ2-5; 9 bases line up with TRBD1. The CDR3 has 15 residues. Germline-derived CDR1 and CDR2 are SNHLY and FYNNEI. Trimming at V came to 6 bases and at J to 5 bases, leaving 10 bases not matched to a gene. The full variable domain, with the rest looked up from reference TRBV2 and TRBJ2-5, is EPEVTQTPSHQVTQMGQEVILRCVPISNHLYFYWYRQILGQKVEFLVSFYNNEISEKSEIFDDQFSVERPDGSNFTLKIRSTKLEDSAMYFCASRADRGRLETQYFGPGTRLLVL.

This clone showed up just once. The rearrangement joins TRBV5-1 to TRBJ2-7, with 9 bases matching TRBD1. The length of the CDR3 is 15 residues. With V trimmed by 0 bases and J by 3 bases, 4 bases remained unmatched. In germline, CDR1 is SGHRS, CDR2 YFSETQ. CDR3 sequence (DNA): TGCGCCAGCAGCTTGGAACCGGGACAGGGCTACGAGCAGTACTTC. Translating gives CASSLEPGQGYEQYF. The full variable domain, its missing parts supplied by reference TRBV5-1 and TRBJ2-7, is KAGVTQTPRYLIKTRGQQVTLSCSPISGHRSVSWYQQTPGQGLQFLFEYFSETQRNKGNFPGRFSGRQFSNSRSEMNVSTLELGDSALYLCASSLEPGQGYEQYFGPGTRLTVT.

The rearrangement uses TRBV6-5 and TRBJ1-3; TRBD1 might be the D (6 bases). Per germline, CDR1 MNHEY and CDR2 SVGAGI. V dropped 4 bases and J dropped 3 bases, with 16 bases sitting between them. The CDR3 covers 16 residues. The CDR3 bases are TGTGCCAGCAGTTTGGGCGGCGGGGGCATTGGAAACACCATATATTTT. It codes for CASSLGGGGIGNTIYF.

This chain uses TRBV28 with TRBJ1-6; D is unclear. Germline values: CDR1 MDHEN, CDR2 SYDVKM. V was trimmed by 0 bases and J by 7 bases, leaving 4 bases between them. The length of the CDR3 is 13 residues. The CDR3 loop reads CASSLWENSPLHF. The CDR3 DNA reads TGTGCCAGCAGTTTATGGGAGAATTCACCCCTCCACTTT.

This clone occurred a few times. The chain recombines TRBV19 with TRBJ2-5; a possible D gene is TRBD1 (5 bases). This CDR3 spans 16 amino acids. CDR1 is LNHDA and CDR2 is SQIVND in the germline V gene (reference sequence). V lost 3 bases and J 2 bases, leaving 16 bases between the germline ends. The CDR3 bases are TGTGCCAGTAGTATCACCTCGACAGCTTTTCAAGAGACCCAGTACTTC. It codes for CASSITSTAFQETQYF.

The V and J genes are TRBV3-1 (or the pseudogene TRBV3-2) and TRBJ2-1; weak D call: TRBD2 (6 bases). Germline V gene lookup returns CDR1 LGHDT and CDR2 YNNKEL (reference sequence). This CDR3 contains 14 residues. Between the trimmed V and J ends, which lost 4 bases and 7 bases, there was a span of 14 bases. The chain's CDR3 is CASSPLSGGNEQFF. CDR3 in DNA: TGTGCCAGCAGCCCGCTTAGCGGTGGGAATGAGCAGTTCTTC.

The chain combines TRBV15 with TRBJ1-1; D gene uncertain. CDR3 length: 15 residues. V gave up 0 bases and J gave up 2 bases, with 10 bases separating them. The germline V gene encodes CDR1 LNHNV and CDR2 YYDKDF (reference sequence). CDR3 protein: CATSREGAGNTEAFF. Here the CDR3 DNA reads TGTGCCACCAGCAGAGAAGGCGCAGGCAACACTGAAGCTTTCTTT.

The chain uses TRBV5-1 and TRBJ1-4; 8 bases map to TRBD1. V trimming: 0 bases; J trimming: 8 bases; junction bases outside the gene matches: 3. The germline V gene has CDR1 SGHRS and CDR2 YFSETQ. This CDR3 region has 14 residues. The CDR3 loop is CASSLETGVEKLFF. CDR3 nucleotides: TGCGCCAGCAGCTTGGAGACAGGGGTCGAAAAACTGTTTTTT.

J is TRBJ1-2 and V is TRBV28; possibly TRBD1 for D (5 bases). This CDR3 has 12 residues. With 3 bases removed from V and 8 bases from J, the gap between germline ends came to 10 bases. Germline V gene sequence: CDR1 MDHEN, CDR2 SYDVKM. Here the CDR3 reads CASSFPGLGYTF. The CDR3 DNA reads TGTGCCAGCAGTTTCCCGGGACTAGGCTACACCTTC.

This clone was seen just once. The J gene is TRBJ1-5, the V gene TRBV18; D is ambiguous. This CDR3 region has 15 residues. Germline V gene lookup returns CDR1 KGHSH and CDR2 LQKENI. V dropped 2 bases and J dropped 0 bases, with 8 bases sitting between them. CDR3 DNA: TGTGCCAGCTCACCAGGGCCCGATAGCAATCAGCCCCAGCATTTT. It yields the protein CASSPGPDSNQPQHF. Variable domain in full (rest from reference TRBV18 and TRBJ1-5): NAGVMQNPRHLVRRRGQEARLRCSPMKGHSHVYWYRQLPEEGLKFMVYLQKENIIDESGMPKERFSAEFPKEGPSILRIQQVVRGDSAAYFCASSPGPDSNQPQHFGDGTRLSIL.

The chain couples TRBV12-3 or TRBV12-4 to TRBJ1-6, with D unclear. The CDR3 covers 13 residues. Trimming cost V 3 bases and J 8 bases, with 8 bases left between them. The CDR3 is CASSFRRDSPLHF. The CDR3 nucleotides are TGTGCCAGCAGTTTCAGGCGAGATTCACCCCTCCACTTT.